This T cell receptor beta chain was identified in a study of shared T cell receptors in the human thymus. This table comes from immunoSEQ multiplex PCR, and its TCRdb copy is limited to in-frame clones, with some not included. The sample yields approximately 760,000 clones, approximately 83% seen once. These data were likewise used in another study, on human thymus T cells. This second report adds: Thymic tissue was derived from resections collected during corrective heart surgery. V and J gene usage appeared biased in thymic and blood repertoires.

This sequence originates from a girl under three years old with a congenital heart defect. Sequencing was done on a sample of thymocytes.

CDR3 amino acids: CASNYPPGGYTF. The CDR3 region has the DNA TGTGCCAGTAACTACCCCCCGGGAGGCTACACCTTC. The chain carries TRBV19 and TRBJ1-2; D is unclear. Germline values: CDR1 LNHDA, CDR2 SQIVND (reference sequence). The CDR3 spans 12 residues. The V end was cut by 7 bases, the J end by 8 bases, with 14 bases between.